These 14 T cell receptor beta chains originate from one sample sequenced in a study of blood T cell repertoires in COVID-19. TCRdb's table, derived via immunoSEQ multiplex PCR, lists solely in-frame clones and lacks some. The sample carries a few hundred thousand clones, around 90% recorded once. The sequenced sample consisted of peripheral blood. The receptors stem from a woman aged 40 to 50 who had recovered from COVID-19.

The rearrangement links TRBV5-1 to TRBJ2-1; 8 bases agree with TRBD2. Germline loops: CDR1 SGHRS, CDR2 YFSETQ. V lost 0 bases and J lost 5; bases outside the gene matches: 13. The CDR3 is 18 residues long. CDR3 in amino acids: CASSLVSGGPATDNEQFF. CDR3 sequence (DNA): TGCGCCAGCAGCTTGGTTTCGGGAGGGCCCGCTACGGACAATGAGCAGTTCTTC.

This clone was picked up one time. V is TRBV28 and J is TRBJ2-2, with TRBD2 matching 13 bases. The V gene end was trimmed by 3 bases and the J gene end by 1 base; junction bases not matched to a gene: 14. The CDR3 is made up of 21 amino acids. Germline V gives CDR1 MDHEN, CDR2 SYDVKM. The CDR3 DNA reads TGTGCCAGCAGTTTCCTAACTAGCGGGAGGGCCTATATCCGGAACACCGGGGAGCTGTTTTTT. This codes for CASSFLTSGRAYIRNTGELFF.

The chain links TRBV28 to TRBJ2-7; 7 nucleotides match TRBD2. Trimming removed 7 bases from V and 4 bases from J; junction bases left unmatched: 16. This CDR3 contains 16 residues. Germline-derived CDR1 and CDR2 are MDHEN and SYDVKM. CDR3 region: CASTLTGQLAEYEQYF. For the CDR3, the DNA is TGTGCCAGCACCCTTACGGGTCAGCTAGCGGAATACGAGCAGTACTTC.

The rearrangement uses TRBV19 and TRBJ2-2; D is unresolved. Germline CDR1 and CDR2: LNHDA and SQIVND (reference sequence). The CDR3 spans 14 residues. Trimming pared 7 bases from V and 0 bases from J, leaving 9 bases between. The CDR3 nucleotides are TGTGCCAGTATTACAGCTCCGAACACCGGGGAGCTGTTTTTT. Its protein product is CASITAPNTGELFF.

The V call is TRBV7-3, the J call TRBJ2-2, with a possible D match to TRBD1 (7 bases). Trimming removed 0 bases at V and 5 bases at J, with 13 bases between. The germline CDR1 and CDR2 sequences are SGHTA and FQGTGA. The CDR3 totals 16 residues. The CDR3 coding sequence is TGTGCCAGCAGCTTAACAGGAGGGGGCGCAACCGGGGAGCTGTTTTTT. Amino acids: CASSLTGGGATGELFF. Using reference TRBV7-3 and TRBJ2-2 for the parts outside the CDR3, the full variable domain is GAGVSQTPSNKVTEKGKYVELRCDPISGHTALYWYRQSLGQGPEFLIYFQGTGAADDSGLPNDRFFAVRPEGSVSTLKIQRTERGDSAVYLCASSLTGGGATGELFFGEGSRLTVL.

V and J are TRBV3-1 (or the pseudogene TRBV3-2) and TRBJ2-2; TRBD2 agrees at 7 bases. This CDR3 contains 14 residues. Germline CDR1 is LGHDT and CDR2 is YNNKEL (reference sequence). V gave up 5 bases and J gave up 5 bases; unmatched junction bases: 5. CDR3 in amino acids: CASSLAGGTGELFF. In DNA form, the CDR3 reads TGTGCCAGCAGCTTAGCCGGGGGGACCGGGGAGCTGTTTTTT.

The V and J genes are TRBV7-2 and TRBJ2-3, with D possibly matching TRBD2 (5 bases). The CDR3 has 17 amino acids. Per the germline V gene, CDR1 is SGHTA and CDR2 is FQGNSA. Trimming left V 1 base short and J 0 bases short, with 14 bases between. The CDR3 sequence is CASSLVPEAISTDTQYF. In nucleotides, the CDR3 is TGTGCCAGCAGCTTAGTCCCGGAGGCAATAAGCACAGATACGCAGTATTTT.

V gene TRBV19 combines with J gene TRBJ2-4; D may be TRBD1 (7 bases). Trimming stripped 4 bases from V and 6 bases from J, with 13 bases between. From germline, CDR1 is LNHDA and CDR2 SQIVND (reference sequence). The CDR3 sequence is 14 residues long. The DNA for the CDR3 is TGTGCCAGTAGTACGCGACAGGGAGGAAACATTCAGTACTTC. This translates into CASSTRQGGNIQYF.

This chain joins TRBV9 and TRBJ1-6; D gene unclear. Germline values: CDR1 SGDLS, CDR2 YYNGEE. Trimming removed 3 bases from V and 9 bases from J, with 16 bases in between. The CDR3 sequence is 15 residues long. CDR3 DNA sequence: TGTGCCAGCAGCGGATACGATGAGCCGGGTTCACCCCTCCACTTT. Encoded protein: CASSGYDEPGSPLHF. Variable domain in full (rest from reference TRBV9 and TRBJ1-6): DSGVTQTPKHLITATGQRVTLRCSPRSGDLSVYWYQQSLDQGLQFLIQYYNGEERAKGNILERFSAQQFPDLHSELNLSSLELGDSALYFCASSGYDEPGSPLHFGNGTRLTVT.

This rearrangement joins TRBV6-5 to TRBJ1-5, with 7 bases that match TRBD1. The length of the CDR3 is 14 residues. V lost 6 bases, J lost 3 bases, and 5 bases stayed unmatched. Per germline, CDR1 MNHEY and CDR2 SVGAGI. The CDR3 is CASSTGEVNQPQHF. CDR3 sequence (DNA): TGTGCCAGCAGCACAGGGGAAGTCAATCAGCCCCAGCATTTT.

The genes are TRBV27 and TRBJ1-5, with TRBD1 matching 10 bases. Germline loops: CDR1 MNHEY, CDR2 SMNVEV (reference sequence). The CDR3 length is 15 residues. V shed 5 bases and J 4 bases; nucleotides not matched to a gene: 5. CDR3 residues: CASSGGTGVNQPQHF. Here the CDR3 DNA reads TGTGCCAGCAGTGGAGGGACAGGGGTAAATCAGCCCCAGCATTTT.

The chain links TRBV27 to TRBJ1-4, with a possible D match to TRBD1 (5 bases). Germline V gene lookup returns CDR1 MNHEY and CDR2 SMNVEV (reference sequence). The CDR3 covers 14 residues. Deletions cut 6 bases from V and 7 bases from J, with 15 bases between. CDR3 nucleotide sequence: TGTGCCAGCAGCCTTTCGGGCAGGGTTGAAAAACTGTTTTTT. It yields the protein CASSLSGRVEKLFF.

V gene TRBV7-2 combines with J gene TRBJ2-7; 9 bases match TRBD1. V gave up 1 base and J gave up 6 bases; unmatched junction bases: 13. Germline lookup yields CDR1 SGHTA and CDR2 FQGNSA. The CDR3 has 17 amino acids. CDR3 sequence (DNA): TGTGCCAGCAGCTTAGTGGGGACAGGGTTATCTCTCTCCGAGCAGTACTTC. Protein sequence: CASSLVGTGLSLSEQYF.

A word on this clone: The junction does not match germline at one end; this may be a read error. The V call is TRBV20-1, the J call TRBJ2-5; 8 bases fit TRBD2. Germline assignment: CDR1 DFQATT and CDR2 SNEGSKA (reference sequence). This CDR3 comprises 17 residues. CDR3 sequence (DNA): TGCAGCGCTAGTGGGCGGGAGGAAAAGAAGTACCAAGAGACCCAGTACTTC. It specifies CSASGREEKKYQETQYF.